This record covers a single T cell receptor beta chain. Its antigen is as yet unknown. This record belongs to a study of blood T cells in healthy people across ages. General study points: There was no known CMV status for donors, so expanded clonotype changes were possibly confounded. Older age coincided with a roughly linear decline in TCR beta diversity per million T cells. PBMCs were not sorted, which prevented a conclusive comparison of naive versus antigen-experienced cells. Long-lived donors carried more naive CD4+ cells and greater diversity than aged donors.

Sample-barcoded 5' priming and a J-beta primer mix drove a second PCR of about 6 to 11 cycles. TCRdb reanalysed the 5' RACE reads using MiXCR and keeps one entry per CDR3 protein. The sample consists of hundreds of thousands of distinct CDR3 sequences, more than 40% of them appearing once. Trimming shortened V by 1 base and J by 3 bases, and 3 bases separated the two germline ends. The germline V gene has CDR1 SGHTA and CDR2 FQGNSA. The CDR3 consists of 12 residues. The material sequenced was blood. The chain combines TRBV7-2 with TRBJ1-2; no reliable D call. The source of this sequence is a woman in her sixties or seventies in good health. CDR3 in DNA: TGTGCCAGCAGCTTAGGGTACTATGGCTACACCTTC. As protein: CASSLGYYGYTF. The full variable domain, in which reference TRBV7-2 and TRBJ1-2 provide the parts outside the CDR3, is GAGVSQSPSNKVTEKGKDVELRCDPISGHTALYWYRQSLGQGLEFLIYFQGNSAPDKSGLPSDRFSAERTGGSVSTLTIQRTQQEDSAVYLCASSLGYYGYTFGSGTRLTVV.